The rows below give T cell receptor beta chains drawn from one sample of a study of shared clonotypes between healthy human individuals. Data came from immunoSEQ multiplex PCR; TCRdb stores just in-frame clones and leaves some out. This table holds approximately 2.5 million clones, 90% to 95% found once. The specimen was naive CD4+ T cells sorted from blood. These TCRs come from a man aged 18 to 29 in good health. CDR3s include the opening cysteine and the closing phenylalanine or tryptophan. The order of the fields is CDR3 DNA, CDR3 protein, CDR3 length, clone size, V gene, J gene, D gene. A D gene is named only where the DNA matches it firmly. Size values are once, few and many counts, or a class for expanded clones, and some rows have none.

CDR3 DNA: TGTGCCAGCAGTGAAGTAGGAGCTAACTATGGCTACACCTTC; CDR3 protein: CASSEVGANYGYTF; CDR3 length: 14; clone size: .; V gene: TRBV6-1; J gene: TRBJ1-2; D gene: .
CDR3 DNA: TGTGCCAGCAGCTTATCCGGCTACGAGCAGTACTTC; CDR3 protein: CASSLSGYEQYF; CDR3 length: 12; clone size: .; V gene: TRBV11-3; J gene: TRBJ2-7; D gene: .
CDR3 DNA: TGTGCCAGCACCAGGACCCCTTCTGGGGCCAACGTCCTGACTTTC; CDR3 protein: CASTRTPSGANVLTF; CDR3 length: 15; clone size: .; V gene: TRBV7-2; J gene: TRBJ2-6; D gene: .
CDR3 DNA: TGTGCCATCAGTGAGTTGGGGAGCCCCTATACGCAGTATTTT; CDR3 protein: CAISELGSPYTQYF; CDR3 length: 14; clone size: .; V gene: TRBV10-3; J gene: TRBJ2-3; D gene: .
CDR3 DNA: TGTGCCAGCAGTTACGGACAGGGACCCTACGAGCAGTACTTC; CDR3 protein: CASSYGQGPYEQYF; CDR3 length: 14; clone size: .; V gene: TRBV6-6; J gene: TRBJ2-7; D gene: TRBD1
CDR3 DNA: TGCAGCGTTGATCGGGGCACCGAGCAGTACTTC; CDR3 protein: CSVDRGTEQYF; CDR3 length: 11; clone size: .; V gene: TRBV29-1; J gene: TRBJ2-7; D gene: .
CDR3 DNA: TGTGCCAGCAGAGGTTCTGAAAACACCATATATTTT; CDR3 protein: CASRGSENTIYF; CDR3 length: 12; clone size: .; V gene: TRBV28; J gene: TRBJ1-3; D gene: .
CDR3 DNA: TGTGCCAGCAGCTCCCCTAGCGGGAGGAGAGATACGCAGTATTTT; CDR3 protein: CASSSPSGRRDTQYF; CDR3 length: 15; clone size: once; V gene: TRBV2; J gene: TRBJ2-3; D gene: TRBD2
CDR3 DNA: TGTGCCAGCAGCTTACAGGGGCCGCGGACTGAAGCTTTCTTT; CDR3 protein: CASSLQGPRTEAFF; CDR3 length: 14; clone size: .; V gene: TRBV6-5; J gene: TRBJ1-1; D gene: TRBD1
CDR3 DNA: TGTGCCAGCACCTACTCAAAATCTCTAGTCGTGGGAAAACTGTTTTTT; CDR3 protein: CASTYSKSLVVGKLFF; CDR3 length: 16; clone size: .; V gene: TRBV6-5; J gene: TRBJ1-4; D gene: .
CDR3 DNA: TGTGCCAGTAGGAAAACTAGCGGCGCCTACGAGCAGTACTTC; CDR3 protein: CASRKTSGAYEQYF; CDR3 length: 14; clone size: .; V gene: TRBV19; J gene: TRBJ2-7; D gene: TRBD2
CDR3 DNA: TGTGCCAGCAGTGAATCGAATCAGCAAGAGACCCAGTACTTC; CDR3 protein: CASSESNQQETQYF; CDR3 length: 14; clone size: .; V gene: TRBV25-1; J gene: TRBJ2-5; D gene: .
CDR3 DNA: TGCGCCAGCAGCTACCTAGGGGGGCAAGGTGAAAAACTGTTTTTT; CDR3 protein: CASSYLGGQGEKLFF; CDR3 length: 15; clone size: .; V gene: TRBV5-1; J gene: TRBJ1-4; D gene: .
CDR3 DNA: TGCGCCAGTTCACAGCGGGAGGGCCTCGGGAGGGAGCAGTTCTTC; CDR3 protein: CASSQREGLGREQFF; CDR3 length: 15; clone size: .; V gene: TRBV5-1; J gene: TRBJ2-1; D gene: TRBD2
CDR3 DNA: TGTGCCAGCAGCTTCACAACCGGGACAGTTCAAGAGACCCAGTACTTC; CDR3 protein: CASSFTTGTVQETQYF; CDR3 length: 16; clone size: .; V gene: TRBV11-2; J gene: TRBJ2-5; D gene: TRBD1
CDR3 DNA: TGTGCCAGCAGCCCACTGGGTGGTCCCGGGACCCAGTACTTC; CDR3 protein: CASSPLGGPGTQYF; CDR3 length: 14; clone size: .; V gene: TRBV9; J gene: TRBJ2-5; D gene: .
CDR3 DNA: TGTGCCAGCAGCTTAGGACGGGGAAACACCATATATTTT; CDR3 protein: CASSLGRGNTIYF; CDR3 length: 13; clone size: .; V gene: TRBV7-9; J gene: TRBJ1-3; D gene: .
CDR3 DNA: TGTGCCACGTCTATGCAGGGGGCTGGCACAGATACGCAGTATTTT; CDR3 protein: CATSMQGAGTDTQYF; CDR3 length: 15; clone size: .; V gene: TRBV6-4; J gene: TRBJ2-3; D gene: TRBD1
CDR3 DNA: TGTGCCAGTATCTCTGACAGGAGTGAGGGCTACACCTTC; CDR3 protein: CASISDRSEGYTF; CDR3 length: 13; clone size: .; V gene: TRBV19; J gene: TRBJ1-2; D gene: .
CDR3 DNA: TGCGCCAGCAGCTTGGCAGGGACCTCCTATAATTCACCCCTCCACTTT; CDR3 protein: CASSLAGTSYNSPLHF; CDR3 length: 16; clone size: .; V gene: TRBV5-1; J gene: TRBJ1-6; D gene: .
CDR3 DNA: TGTGCCAGTAGTACAGGGGGGTTAGACAATGAGCAGTTCTTC; CDR3 protein: CASSTGGLDNEQFF; CDR3 length: 14; clone size: .; V gene: TRBV19; J gene: TRBJ2-1; D gene: .
CDR3 DNA: TGTGCCAGCAGTGACAGGGCCGAGCAGTACTTC; CDR3 protein: CASSDRAEQYF; CDR3 length: 11; clone size: .; V gene: TRBV6-1; J gene: TRBJ2-7; D gene: .
CDR3 DNA: TGCGCCAGCAGCCTCGGCGGGACTAGCTCCCATGAGCAGTTCTTC; CDR3 protein: CASSLGGTSSHEQFF; CDR3 length: 15; clone size: .; V gene: TRBV4-3; J gene: TRBJ2-1; D gene: TRBD2
CDR3 DNA: TGTGCCAGCAGCTCCTGGACTAGCGGGAGTAACTACGAGCAGTACTTC; CDR3 protein: CASSSWTSGSNYEQYF; CDR3 length: 16; clone size: .; V gene: TRBV7-9; J gene: TRBJ2-7; D gene: TRBD2
CDR3 DNA: TGTGCCAGTAGCTACGTAGACAGTTGGTCTGAAGCTTTCTTT; CDR3 protein: CASSYVDSWSEAFF; CDR3 length: 14; clone size: once; V gene: TRBV19; J gene: TRBJ1-1; D gene: .
CDR3 DNA: TGTGCCAGTACCCTATGGGGTACTAGCGGGAGCGGCGGGGAGCTGTTTTTT; CDR3 protein: CASTLWGTSGSGGELFF; CDR3 length: 17; clone size: .; V gene: TRBV19; J gene: TRBJ2-2; D gene: TRBD2
CDR3 DNA: TGTGCCAGCAGTGAATCGAGGGGACAGGCGGGAGGCTACACCTTC; CDR3 protein: CASSESRGQAGGYTF; CDR3 length: 15; clone size: .; V gene: TRBV25-1; J gene: TRBJ1-2; D gene: TRBD1
CDR3 DNA: TGTGCCAGCAGTTCCCGGACAGGGAAGTCTTATGGCTACACCTTC; CDR3 protein: CASSSRTGKSYGYTF; CDR3 length: 15; clone size: .; V gene: TRBV27; J gene: TRBJ1-2; D gene: TRBD1
CDR3 DNA: TGTGCCATCAGTGATTCAGGGCGCACAGAGACCCAGTACTTC; CDR3 protein: CAISDSGRTETQYF; CDR3 length: 14; clone size: .; V gene: TRBV10-3; J gene: TRBJ2-5; D gene: .
CDR3 DNA: TGCGCCAGCAGCGAGGGACTAGCGGGGATCACAGATACGCAGTATTTT; CDR3 protein: CASSEGLAGITDTQYF; CDR3 length: 16; clone size: .; V gene: TRBV5-1; J gene: TRBJ2-3; D gene: TRBD2
CDR3 DNA: TGTGCCAGCAGCTTAGGGGGGCGGCGGGGTTACTACAATGAGCAGTTCTTC; CDR3 protein: CASSLGGRRGYYNEQFF; CDR3 length: 17; clone size: .; V gene: TRBV7-2; J gene: TRBJ2-1; D gene: .
CDR3 DNA: TGTGCCAGCAGTTCGGGACAAATCCAAGAGACCCAGTACTTC; CDR3 protein: CASSSGQIQETQYF; CDR3 length: 14; clone size: .; V gene: TRBV6-5; J gene: TRBJ2-5; D gene: .
CDR3 DNA: TGCGCCAGCAGCGCCTCCCCCGGGACAGGGAAAACCGGGGAGCTGTTTTTT; CDR3 protein: CASSASPGTGKTGELFF; CDR3 length: 17; clone size: .; V gene: TRBV10-1; J gene: TRBJ2-2; D gene: TRBD1
CDR3 DNA: TGTGCCAGCAGGAAGGGGGAGGGTACGCAGTATTTT; CDR3 protein: CASRKGEGTQYF; CDR3 length: 12; clone size: few; V gene: TRBV28; J gene: TRBJ2-3; D gene: .
CDR3 DNA: TGTGCCAGTAGTATTGCGACAGGGGTGAACTATGGCTACACCTTC; CDR3 protein: CASSIATGVNYGYTF; CDR3 length: 15; clone size: .; V gene: TRBV19; J gene: TRBJ1-2; D gene: TRBD1
CDR3 DNA: TGTGCCAGTTTGAGATCAGATACCGGGGAGCTGTTTTTT; CDR3 protein: CASLRSDTGELFF; CDR3 length: 13; clone size: .; V gene: TRBV6-5; J gene: TRBJ2-2; D gene: .
CDR3 DNA: TGTGCCAGCAGCTTGGAGGGCTCGGGGGGAGAGACCCAGTACTTC; CDR3 protein: CASSLEGSGGETQYF; CDR3 length: 15; clone size: once; V gene: TRBV5-4; J gene: TRBJ2-5; D gene: TRBD2
CDR3 DNA: TGTGCCAGCACCCGGGCCCGCTACGAGCAGTACTTC; CDR3 protein: CASTRARYEQYF; CDR3 length: 12; clone size: .; V gene: TRBV6-9; J gene: TRBJ2-7; D gene: .
CDR3 DNA: TGTGCCACCTTAGGACAGAGACTTTCACCCCTCCACTTT; CDR3 protein: CATLGQRLSPLHF; CDR3 length: 13; clone size: .; V gene: TRBV19; J gene: TRBJ1-6; D gene: .
CDR3 DNA: TGTGCCAGCAGCTTGGTGGGGGAGGGTTCACCCCTCCACTTT; CDR3 protein: CASSLVGEGSPLHF; CDR3 length: 14; clone size: .; V gene: TRBV5-5; J gene: TRBJ1-6; D gene: .
CDR3 DNA: TGTGCCAGTAGCATCCCCGCCAATGAGCAGTTCTTC; CDR3 protein: CASSIPANEQFF; CDR3 length: 12; clone size: once; V gene: TRBV19; J gene: TRBJ2-1; D gene: .
CDR3 DNA: TGTGCCAGCAGCCCCGGACAGGGGGCGAGGGAGCAGTACTTC; CDR3 protein: CASSPGQGAREQYF; CDR3 length: 14; clone size: .; V gene: TRBV5-4; J gene: TRBJ2-7; D gene: TRBD1
CDR3 DNA: TGTGCCAGCAGTAACCGATTTAGCGGGGCAGAGACCCAGTACTTC; CDR3 protein: CASSNRFSGAETQYF; CDR3 length: 15; clone size: .; V gene: TRBV6-6; J gene: TRBJ2-5; D gene: TRBD2
CDR3 DNA: TGCGCCAGCAGCCAGCCGGGAGGGAGCGGCTACACCTTC; CDR3 protein: CASSQPGGSGYTF; CDR3 length: 13; clone size: .; V gene: TRBV4-3; J gene: TRBJ1-2; D gene: .
CDR3 DNA: TGTGCCAGCAGGGAACCGGGACAGGGGAAACAGACCCAGTACTTC; CDR3 protein: CASREPGQGKQTQYF; CDR3 length: 15; clone size: once; V gene: TRBV6-5; J gene: TRBJ2-5; D gene: TRBD1
CDR3 DNA: TGTGCCAGATCACAGGGCAGGGGAGGGTATGGCTACACCTTC; CDR3 protein: CARSQGRGGYGYTF; CDR3 length: 14; clone size: .; V gene: TRBV2; J gene: TRBJ1-2; D gene: .
CDR3 DNA: TGCGCCAGCAGCCCCGAGCTGCTAGGAGAGCAGTTCTTC; CDR3 protein: CASSPELLGEQFF; CDR3 length: 13; clone size: .; V gene: TRBV5-1; J gene: TRBJ2-1; D gene: .
CDR3 DNA: TGTGCCAGCAGCTTTAGATTCAGGACCACAACCTACGAGCAGTACTTC; CDR3 protein: CASSFRFRTTTYEQYF; CDR3 length: 16; clone size: .; V gene: TRBV7-8; J gene: TRBJ2-7; D gene: .
CDR3 DNA: TGTGCCAGTAAGACAGGGGTTGCGGCCGGGGAGCTGTTTTTT; CDR3 protein: CASKTGVAAGELFF; CDR3 length: 14; clone size: .; V gene: TRBV19; J gene: TRBJ2-2; D gene: TRBD1